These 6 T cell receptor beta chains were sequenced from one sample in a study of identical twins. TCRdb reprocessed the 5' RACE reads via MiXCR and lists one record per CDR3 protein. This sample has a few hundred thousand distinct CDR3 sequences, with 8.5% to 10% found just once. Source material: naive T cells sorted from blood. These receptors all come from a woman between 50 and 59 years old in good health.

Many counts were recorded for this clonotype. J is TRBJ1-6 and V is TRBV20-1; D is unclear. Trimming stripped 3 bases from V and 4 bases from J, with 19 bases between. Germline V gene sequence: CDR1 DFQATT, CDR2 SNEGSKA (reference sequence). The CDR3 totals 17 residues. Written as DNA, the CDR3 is TGCAGTGCTAGCCGCCTCAGTGGCCAAGAGTATAATTCACCCCTCCACTTT. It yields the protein CSASRLSGQEYNSPLHF.

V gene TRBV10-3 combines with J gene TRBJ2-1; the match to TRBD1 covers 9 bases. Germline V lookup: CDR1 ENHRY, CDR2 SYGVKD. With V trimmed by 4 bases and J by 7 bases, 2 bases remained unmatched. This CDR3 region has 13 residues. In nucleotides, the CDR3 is TGTGCCATCAGTGCCGGGACAGGGAATGAGCAGTTCTTC. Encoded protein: CAISAGTGNEQFF.

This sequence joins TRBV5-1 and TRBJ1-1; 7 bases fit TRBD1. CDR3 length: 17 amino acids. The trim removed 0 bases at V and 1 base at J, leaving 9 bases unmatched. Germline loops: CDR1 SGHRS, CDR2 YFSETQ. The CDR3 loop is CASSLGTGLKGNTEAFF. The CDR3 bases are TGCGCCAGCAGCTTGGGGACAGGTCTAAAGGGGAACACTGAAGCTTTCTTT.

The CDR3 is CAISESTYEQFF. The CDR3, as DNA: TGTGCCATCAGTGAGTCGACTTATGAGCAGTTCTTC. The chain links TRBV10-3 to TRBJ2-1; D gene ambiguous. The CDR3 is made up of 12 amino acids. The V end was cut by 0 bases, the J end by 8 bases, with 5 bases between. Germline assignment: CDR1 ENHRY and CDR2 SYGVKD.

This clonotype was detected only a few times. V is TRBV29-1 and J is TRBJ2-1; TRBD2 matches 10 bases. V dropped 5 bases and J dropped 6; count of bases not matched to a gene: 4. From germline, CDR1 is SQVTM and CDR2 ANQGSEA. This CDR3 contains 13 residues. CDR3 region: CSVFLAGGNEQFF. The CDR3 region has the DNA TGCAGCGTTTTTTTAGCGGGAGGCAATGAGCAGTTCTTC.

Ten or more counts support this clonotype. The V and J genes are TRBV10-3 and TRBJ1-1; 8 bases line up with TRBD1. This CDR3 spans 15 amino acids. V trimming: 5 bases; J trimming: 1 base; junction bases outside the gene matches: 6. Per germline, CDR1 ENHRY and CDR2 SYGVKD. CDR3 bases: TGTGCCATCAGTTCATCGACAGGGGCGAACACTGAAGCTTTCTTT. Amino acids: CAISSSTGANTEAFF.